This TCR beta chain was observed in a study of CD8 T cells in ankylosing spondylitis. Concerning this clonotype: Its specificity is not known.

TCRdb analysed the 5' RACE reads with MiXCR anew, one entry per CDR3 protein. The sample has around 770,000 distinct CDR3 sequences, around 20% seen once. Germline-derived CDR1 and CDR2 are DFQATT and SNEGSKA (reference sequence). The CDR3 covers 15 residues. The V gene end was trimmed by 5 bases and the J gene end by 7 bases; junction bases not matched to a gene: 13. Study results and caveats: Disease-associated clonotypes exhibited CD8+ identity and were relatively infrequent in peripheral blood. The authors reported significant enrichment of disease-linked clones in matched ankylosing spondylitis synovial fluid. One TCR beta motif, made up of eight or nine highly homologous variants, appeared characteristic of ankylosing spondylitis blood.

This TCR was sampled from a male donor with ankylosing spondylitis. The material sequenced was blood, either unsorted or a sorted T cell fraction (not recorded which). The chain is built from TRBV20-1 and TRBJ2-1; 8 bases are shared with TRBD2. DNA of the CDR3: TGCAGTGCTGTAAAGGGAGCGGGAGTGGTAAATGAGCAGTTCTTC. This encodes CSAVKGAGVVNEQFF.